The 9 T cell receptor beta chains below come from one sample, sequenced in a study of PD-1 blockade in classical Hodgkin lymphoma. Time point denoted: cycle 4 day 1 (C4D1), after 5 to 7 weeks of nivolumab. In every patient, relapse followed autologous stem cell transplantation, while exposure to brentuximab vedotin differed. Magnetic negative selection was used to purify CD4+ T cells from thawed PBMCs. The method was immunoSEQ multiplex PCR; TCRdb's version includes in-frame clones alone and lacks a portion of them. Here the sample spans fewer than 20,000 clones, around 78% being singletons. Sample: CD4+ T cells from blood, taken before the fourth cycle of nivolumab. All receptors derive from a human donor with classical Hodgkin lymphoma.

This clone was counted only a few times. V gene TRBV6-6 combines with J gene TRBJ1-1, with a weak D call TRBD1 (5 bases). The germline V gene has CDR1 MNHNY and CDR2 SVGAGI (reference sequence). V lost 6 bases to trimming and J lost 5 bases, with 7 bases between them. The CDR3 loop spans 11 amino acids. CDR3 amino acids: CASRGETEAFF. The CDR3 nucleotides are TGTGCCAGCAGAGGGGAAACTGAAGCTTTCTTT.

This clone was recorded only once. The chain is built from TRBV7-2 and TRBJ2-3; D not certain. V gave up 1 base and J gave up 7 bases, with 9 bases separating them. This CDR3 contains 13 residues. Per the germline V gene, CDR1 is SGHTA and CDR2 is FQGNSA. CDR3 protein: CASSLEPLNTQYF. The CDR3 DNA reads as TGTGCCAGCAGCTTAGAACCCCTAAATACGCAGTATTTT.

This clone appeared a single time. This chain links TRBV10-3 with TRBJ2-7, with a tentative D call TRBD2 (5 bases). V was clipped by 0 bases and J by 2 bases, with 8 bases between them. CDR1 is ENHRY, CDR2 SYGVKD, per germline. The CDR3 has 14 amino acids. The CDR3 reads CAISESSGAYEQYF. The CDR3 nucleotides read TGTGCCATCAGTGAGTCCAGCGGCGCCTACGAGCAGTACTTC.

The rearrangement links TRBV19 to TRBJ1-5; the D is unclear. The CDR3 has 15 residues. Germline CDR1 reads LNHDA; CDR2 reads SQIVND (reference sequence). Trimming removed 5 bases from V and 3 bases from J, with 14 bases in between. The CDR3 spells CASSVAGGPNQPQHF. CDR3 sequence (DNA): TGTGCCAGTAGTGTGGCCGGTGGCCCCAATCAGCCCCAGCATTTT.

The chain couples TRBV10-3 to TRBJ1-5; TRBD1 is a possible D gene (5 bases). The CDR3 sequence is 17 residues long. CDR1 and CDR2 from the germline V gene are ENHRY and SYGVKD. The V and J ends lost 0 bases and 0 bases respectively, with 12 bases between them. The DNA for the CDR3 is TGTGCCATCAGTGAGTCGTATGGGGGAATTAGCAATCAGCCCCAGCATTTT. Translating it yields CAISESYGGISNQPQHF.

The table lists this clone with a count of one. The chain has TRBV13 and TRBJ1-2; 9 positions agree with TRBD1. Germline CDR1 PRHDT, CDR2 FYEKMQ (reference sequence). The trim removed 5 bases at V and 6 bases at J, leaving 19 bases unmatched. The CDR3 loop spans 18 amino acids. DNA for the CDR3: TGTGCCAGCAGCCTCAACGCTCCCTCCGGGACAGGGCGTAATGGCTACACCTTC. Translated: CASSLNAPSGTGRNGYTF.

This clone turned up a few times. The chain employs TRBV10-3 and TRBJ1-1; tentatively, D is TRBD1 (5 bases). Trimming left V 2 bases short and J 1 base short, with 8 bases between. The CDR3 is made up of 14 amino acids. Germline loops: CDR1 ENHRY, CDR2 SYGVKD. The CDR3: CAISEQGPNTEAFF. Written as DNA, the CDR3 is TGTGCCATCAGTGAGCAGGGCCCGAACACTGAAGCTTTCTTT.

As to this clone: Other DNA variants within this sample encode the same CDR3. CDR3 in amino acids: CSVAGTEIAYEQYF. CDR3 nucleotides: TGCAGCGTTGCAGGGACAGAGATCGCCTACGAGCAGTACTTC. The rearrangement links TRBV29-1 to TRBJ2-7, with 7 nucleotides matching TRBD1. This CDR3 contains 14 residues. Per germline, CDR1 SQVTM and CDR2 ANQGSEA. The V gene end was trimmed by 4 bases and the J gene end by 2 bases; junction bases not matched to a gene: 8.

The CDR3 here is CASSREFPDTQYF. As DNA, the CDR3 is TGTGCCAGCAGTCGGGAGTTCCCAGATACGCAGTATTTT. The J gene is TRBJ2-3, the V gene TRBV11-3, with a possible D match to TRBD2 (6 bases). Germline CDR1 reads SGHNT; CDR2 reads YENEEA. This CDR3 contains 13 residues. Trimming shortened V by 6 bases and J by 4 bases, and 11 bases separated the two germline ends. The entire variable domain, with the rest obtained from reference TRBV11-3 and TRBJ2-3, is as follows: EAGVVQSPRYKIIEKKQPVAFWCNPISGHNTLYWYLQNLGQGPELLIRYENEEAVDDSQLPKDRFSAERLKGVDSTLKIQPAELGDSAVYLCASSREFPDTQYFGPGTRLTVL.